This T cell receptor beta chain was retrieved from a study of blood T cell repertoires in COVID-19. Germline loops: CDR1 KGHDR, CDR2 SFDVKD. There are 13 residues in the CDR3. Trimming left V 9 bases short and J 4 bases short, with 12 bases between. Source study methods: For nucleated cells, counts were estimated from reference gene primer amplification. The repertoire was sequenced with immunoSEQ multiplex PCR; TCRdb's copy has only in-frame clones and lacks some. Clonal size and the V and J genes are those of that table, whereas D and trimming came from the DNA. The table records some 170,000 clones, 70% to 90% of them present only once. This clone was seen only once. This sample includes further DNA sequences coding for the same CDR3.

This chain links TRBV24-1 with TRBJ1-5; D possibly corresponds to TRBD1 (6 bases). The sequenced material came from peripheral blood. This receptor was taken from a middle-aged man with acute or convalescent COVID-19. DNA for the CDR3: TGTGCCACCTCGGGGGGGCAGAATCAGCCCCAGCATTTT. It specifies CATSGGQNQPQHF.